This TCR beta chain was captured in a study of OX40 agonist ivuxolimab in advanced cancers. Across the whole study: Patients took ivuxolimab, an agonistic anti-OX40 (CD134) antibody. The dose-escalation cohort was roughly 84% male, with a mean age of around 60 years, ranging roughly 20 to 90. Recorded diagnoses for dose-escalation patients were hepatocellular carcinoma, melanoma, renal cell or head and neck cancer.

As to this clone: What it recognizes is unknown.

CDR3 length: 12 amino acids. V was clipped by 8 bases and J by 5 bases, with 10 bases between them. Germline loops: CDR1 SNHLY, CDR2 FYNNEI. General study points: Certain nonresponders additionally had low normalized T-cell clonal expansion.

Libraries were prepared by immunoSEQ multiplex PCR; TCRdb keeps only in-frame clonotypes and omits some of them. Counted here are about 19,000 clones, over 60% occurring once; the ten biggest clones make up roughly a fifth. The V and J genes are TRBV2 and TRBJ2-1; perhaps TRBD1 as D (5 bases). Source: CD4+ or CD8+ T cells sorted from blood, taken in a trial of the OX40 agonist ivuxolimab. This TCR came from an adult with an advanced solid tumor such as melanoma, head and neck, liver or kidney cancer. This CDR3 reads CASRTGNNEQFF. In DNA, the CDR3 is TGTGCCAGCCGAACAGGAAACAATGAGCAGTTCTTC.